What follows are 3 T cell receptor beta chains derived from one specimen sequenced in a study of early T cells in non-severe SARS-CoV-2 infection. TCRdb used MiXCR to reprocess the 5' RACE reads, holding one entry per CDR3 protein. The sample includes under 50,000 distinct CDR3 sequences, about 4% of them seen just once. Sequencing used whole blood. These receptors were collected from an adult who was a healthcare worker with PCR-confirmed SARS-CoV-2 infection or an uninfected control (not recorded which).

The V call is TRBV5-1, the J call TRBJ1-1; D gene unclear. The V and J ends lost 1 base and 5 bases respectively, with 9 bases between them. CDR3 size: 13 residues. Germline V gene data show CDR1 as SGHRS and CDR2 as YFSETQ. DNA of the CDR3: TGCGCCAGCAGCTTGTCCGCGGGAACTGAAGCTTTCTTT. It specifies CASSLSAGTEAFF.

The table lists this clonotype with many counts. This sequence joins TRBV24-1 and TRBJ2-6; weak D call: TRBD2 (5 bases). V lost 12 bases to trimming and J lost 2 bases, with 10 bases between them. The CDR3 has 13 residues. Germline CDR1 KGHDR, CDR2 SFDVKD. CDR3 sequence: CAAGGPGANVLTF. The DNA for the CDR3 is TGTGCCGCCGGCGGGCCTGGGGCCAACGTCCTGACTTTC.

This clonotype has a count of ten or more. This chain joins TRBV20-1 and TRBJ2-5; 7 bases agree with TRBD2. V shed 5 bases and J 5 bases; nucleotides not matched to a gene: 8. The CDR3 consists of 13 residues. Germline V gene lookup returns CDR1 DFQATT and CDR2 SNEGSKA (reference sequence). The CDR3 here is CSAPLRGEETQYF. DNA of the CDR3: TGCAGTGCTCCATTACGGGGGGAGGAGACCCAGTACTTC.